This T cell receptor beta chain is from a study of blood T cell repertoires in COVID-19. Unmatched junction bases numbered 5, after V lost 3 bases and J lost 4 bases. CDR1 is SGHTS, CDR2 YDEGEE, per germline. The CDR3 is made up of 15 amino acids. Profiling relied on immunoSEQ multiplex PCR, and the TCRdb table lists in-frame clones only, not all of them. Among approximately 81,000 clones listed, 82% were seen once. Sequenced input: peripheral blood. This clonotype was obtained from a human donor in a cohort sampled during active COVID-19. The chain uses TRBV5-8 and TRBJ1-2; 11 nucleotides match TRBD1. CDR3 residues: CASSSTGTGGYGYTF. The DNA of the CDR3 is TGTGCCAGCAGCTCAACCGGGACAGGGGGCTATGGCTACACCTTC.